This T cell receptor beta chain comes out of a study of T-cell reconstitution after alpha-beta-depleted transplantation in children. Unique molecular identifiers were incorporated into the prepared TCRbeta library. TCRdb reanalysed the PCR reads using MiXCR and keeps one entry per CDR3 protein. The sample has some 600,000 distinct CDR3 sequences, about 15% seen once. The germline gives CDR1 DFQATT, CDR2 SNEGSKA (reference sequence). Trimming shortened V by 6 bases and J by 4 bases, and 15 bases separated the two germline ends. The CDR3 covers 13 residues. This clonotype was seen at least ten times. This TCR was sampled from a human donor who donated a stem cell graft to a child with acute myeloid leukemia. This material consisted of PBMCs from the stem cell graft donor, taken from the stem cell graft. The rearrangement joins TRBV20-1 to TRBJ1-1; possibly TRBD1 for D (6 bases). The CDR3 region has the DNA TGCAGTGCCTGGGGGGGGGCTAGCACTGAAGCTTTCTTT. Protein: CSAWGGASTEAFF.